This TCR beta chain is drawn from a study of monozygotic twins with cystic fibrosis. On the study more broadly: With roughly 16 PCR cycles, barcoded libraries came from approximately 2.7 micrograms of fragmented DNA.

The data were produced by immunoSEQ multiplex PCR, yet TCRdb's version contains in-frame clones alone and is incomplete. The data contain 25,000 to 30,000 clones, around four fifths of them singletons. Study findings and constraints: Monozygotic CF twins shared more identical nucleotide clonotypes than unrelated patients.

The CDR3 covers 16 residues. V trimming: 3 bases; J trimming: 3 bases; junction bases outside the gene matches: 11. Germline V CDR1 and CDR2: GTSNPN, SVGIG (reference sequence). In the case of this clone: Its antigen is not identified.

The receptor's source is a girl aged 2 to 10 with cystic fibrosis. This chain uses TRBV30 with TRBJ1-3, with 7 bases matching TRBD1. Sequenced sample: blood. CDR3 sequence reads: CAWSPGSQGIGNTIYF. In DNA form, the CDR3 reads TGTGCCTGGAGCCCTGGGTCACAGGGGATTGGAAACACCATATATTTT. Full variable domain (rest looked up from reference TRBV30 and TRBJ1-3): SQTIHQWPATLVQPVGSPLSLECTVEGTSNPNLYWYRQAAGRGLQLLFYSVGIGQISSEVPQNLSASRPQDRQFILSSKKLLLSDSGFYLCAWSPGSQGIGNTIYFGEGSWLTVV.